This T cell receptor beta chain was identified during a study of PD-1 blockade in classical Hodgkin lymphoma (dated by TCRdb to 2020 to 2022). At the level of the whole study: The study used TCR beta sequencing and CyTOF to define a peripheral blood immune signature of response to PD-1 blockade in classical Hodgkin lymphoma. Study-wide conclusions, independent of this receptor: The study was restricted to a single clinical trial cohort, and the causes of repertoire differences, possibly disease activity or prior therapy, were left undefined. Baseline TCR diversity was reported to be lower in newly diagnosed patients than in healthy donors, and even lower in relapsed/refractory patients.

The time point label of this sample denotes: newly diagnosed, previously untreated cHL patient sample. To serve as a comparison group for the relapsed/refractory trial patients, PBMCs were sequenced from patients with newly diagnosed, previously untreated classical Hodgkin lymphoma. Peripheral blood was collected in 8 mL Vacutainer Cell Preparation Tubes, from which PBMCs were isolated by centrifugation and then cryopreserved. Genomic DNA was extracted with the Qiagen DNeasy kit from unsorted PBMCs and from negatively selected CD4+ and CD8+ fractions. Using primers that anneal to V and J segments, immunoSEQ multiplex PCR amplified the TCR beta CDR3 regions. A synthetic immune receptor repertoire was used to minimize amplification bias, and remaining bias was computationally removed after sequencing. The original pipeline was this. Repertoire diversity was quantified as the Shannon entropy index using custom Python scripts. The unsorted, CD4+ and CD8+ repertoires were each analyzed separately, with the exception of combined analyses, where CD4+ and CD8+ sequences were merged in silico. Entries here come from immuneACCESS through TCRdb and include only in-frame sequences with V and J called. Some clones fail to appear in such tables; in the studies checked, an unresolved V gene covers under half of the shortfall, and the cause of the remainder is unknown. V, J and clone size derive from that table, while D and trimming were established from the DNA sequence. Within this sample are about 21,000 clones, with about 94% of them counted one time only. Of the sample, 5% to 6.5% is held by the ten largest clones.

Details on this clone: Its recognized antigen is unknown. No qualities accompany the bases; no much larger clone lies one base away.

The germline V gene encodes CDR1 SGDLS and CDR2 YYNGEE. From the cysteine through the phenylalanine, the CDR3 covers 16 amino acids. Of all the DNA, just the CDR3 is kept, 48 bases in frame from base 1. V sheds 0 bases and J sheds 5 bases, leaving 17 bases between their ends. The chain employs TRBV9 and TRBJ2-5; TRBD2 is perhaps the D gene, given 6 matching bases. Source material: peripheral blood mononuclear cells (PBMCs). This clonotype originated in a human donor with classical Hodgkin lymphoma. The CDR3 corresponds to CASSVGRRGSGETQYF. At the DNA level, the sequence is TGTGCCAGCAGCGTAGGACGACGGGGGTCGGGGGAGACCCAGTACTTC. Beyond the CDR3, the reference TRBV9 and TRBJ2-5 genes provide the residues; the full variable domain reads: DSGVTQTPKHLITATGQRVTLRCSPRSGDLSVYWYQQSLDQGLQFLIQYYNGEERAKGNILERFSAQQFPDLHSELNLSSLELGDSALYFCASSVGRRGSGETQYFGPGTRLLVL.